Each of the 4 T cell receptor beta chains below was sequenced from the same sample in a study of control samples from healthy donors and cancer patients. Measured with immunoSEQ multiplex PCR; TCRdb has only the in-frame clones, and not every one. The data contain about 170,000 clones, just over 90% of them singletons. The sequenced sample was blood. These receptors came from a woman aged 55-75 years in good health.

V gene TRBV19 combines with J gene TRBJ2-7; D perhaps matches TRBD2 (5 bases). The V end was cut by 5 bases, the J end by 3 bases, with 11 bases between. The CDR3 is 13 residues long. CDR1 and CDR2 from the germline V gene are LNHDA and SQIVND (reference sequence). Written as DNA, the CDR3 is TGTGCCAGTAGTTCAGTCCGGGGCTACGAGCAGTACTTC. Its translation: CASSSVRGYEQYF.

The chain uses TRBV28 and TRBJ2-7, with TRBD2 matching over 12 bases. Per the germline V gene, CDR1 is MDHEN and CDR2 is SYDVKM. There are 14 residues in the CDR3. Losses at the gene ends were 6 bases for V and 5 bases for J; bases not matched to a gene: 5. CDR3 nucleotide sequence: TGTGCCAGCAGAGCTAGCGGGGGGGCCCACGAGCAGTACTTC. Translation gives CASRASGGAHEQYF.

The CDR3 DNA is TGTGCCAGCTCACCTATGCAAGCCAATTCACCCCTCCACTTT. It encodes CASSPMQANSPLHF. V gene TRBV18 combines with J gene TRBJ1-6; D gene ambiguous. CDR1 is KGHSH, CDR2 LQKENI, per germline. The germline V and J ends were trimmed by 3 bases and 7 bases, with 10 bases remaining between them. This CDR3 spans 14 amino acids. Full variable domain (outside the CDR3, taken from reference TRBV18 and TRBJ1-6): NAGVMQNPRHLVRRRGQEARLRCSPMKGHSHVYWYRQLPEEGLKFMVYLQKENIIDESGMPKERFSAEFPKEGPSILRIQQVVRGDSAAYFCASSPMQANSPLHFGNGTRLTVT.

This clone was counted a single time. The V call is TRBV18, the J call TRBJ1-5; no definite D call. Per the germline V gene, CDR1 is KGHSH and CDR2 is LQKENI. Trimming shortened V by 2 bases and J by 1 base, and 9 bases separated the two germline ends. The CDR3 is made up of 15 amino acids. DNA of the CDR3: TGTGCCAGCTCACCAAGTCAGGTCAGCAATCAGCCCCAGCATTTT. It specifies CASSPSQVSNQPQHF.